The clone carrying this T cell receptor beta chain was counted between two and nine times. The CDR3 length is 14 residues. Germline CDR1 DFQATT, CDR2 SNEGSKA (reference sequence). J gave up 4 bases and V 5 bases, and 6 bases lay outside the gene matches. MiXCR, run by TCRdb on the RT-PCR reads, gives a single entry per CDR3 protein. The sample yields around 600,000 distinct CDR3 sequences, about 11% seen once. This sample was taken from a study of response to subunit inactivated influenza vaccine. These same data were also listed under a study on T cells expressing NK-cell markers. That paper notes: UMI-tagged 5'RACE template switching yielded the TCR beta cDNA. The leading position in the CD3+CD56-NKG2C+ fraction of four donors also went to these clonotypes. Expanded NKG2C+ T cell clones had unclear HCMV specificity.

The TCR originated in a man in his fifties or sixties who received an inactivated influenza vaccine. Sequenced material: PBMCs from blood, taken on the day of vaccination. The chain recombines TRBV20-1 with TRBJ1-4; 8 nucleotides align to TRBD1. CDR3 sequence (DNA): TGCAGTGCTTGGGACAGGAGAATTAATGAAAAACTGTTTTTT. It translates to CSAWDRRINEKLFF.